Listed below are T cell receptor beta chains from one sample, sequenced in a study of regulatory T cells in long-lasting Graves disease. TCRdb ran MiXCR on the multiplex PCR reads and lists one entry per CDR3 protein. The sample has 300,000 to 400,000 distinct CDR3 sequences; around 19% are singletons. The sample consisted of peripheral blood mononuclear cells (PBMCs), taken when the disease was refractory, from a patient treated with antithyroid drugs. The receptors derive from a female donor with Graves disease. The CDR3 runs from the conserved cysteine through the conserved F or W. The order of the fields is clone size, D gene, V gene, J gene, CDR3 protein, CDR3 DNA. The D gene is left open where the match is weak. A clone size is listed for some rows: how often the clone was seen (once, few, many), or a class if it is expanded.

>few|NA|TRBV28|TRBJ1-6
CASNLDRRSNSPLHF
TGTGCCAGCAATTTGGATCGCCGATCTAATTCACCCCTCCACTTT
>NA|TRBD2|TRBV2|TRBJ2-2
CASRPGLAGAGELFF
TGTGCCAGCCGCCCGGGACTAGCGGGGGCCGGGGAGCTGTTTTTT
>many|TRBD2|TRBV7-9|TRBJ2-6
CASSRRGGVGANVLTF
TGTGCCAGCAGCCGCCGCGGGGGAGTTGGGGCCAACGTCCTGACTTTC
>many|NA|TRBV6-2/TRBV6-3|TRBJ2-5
CASKGWQETQYF
TGTGCCAGTAAAGGGTGGCAGGAGACCCAGTACTTC
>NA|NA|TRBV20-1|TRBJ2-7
CSAGLPRVRYEQYF
TGCAGTGCTGGCCTCCCCCGGGTCCGCTACGAGCAGTACTTC
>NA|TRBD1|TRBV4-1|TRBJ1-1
CASSLRDSQMNTEAFF
TGCGCCAGCAGCCTCCGGGACAGTCAAATGAACACTGAAGCTTTCTTT
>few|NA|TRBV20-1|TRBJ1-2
CSATFEGRSNYGYTF
TGCAGTGCTACATTCGAGGGGCGGTCTAACTATGGCTACACCTTC
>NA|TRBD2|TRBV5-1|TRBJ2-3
CASSSLLAGYDTQYF
TGCGCCAGCAGCTCCCTACTAGCGGGATATGATACGCAGTATTTT
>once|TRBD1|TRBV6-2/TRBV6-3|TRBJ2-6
CASSDRGSGANVLTF
TGTGCCAGCAGTGACAGGGGCTCTGGGGCCAACGTCCTGACTTTC
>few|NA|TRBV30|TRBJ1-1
CAWSVGTGTEAFF
TGTGCCTGGAGTGTGGGGACGGGCACTGAAGCTTTCTTT
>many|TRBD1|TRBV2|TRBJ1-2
CASSWDSGYGYTF
TGTGCCAGCAGTTGGGACAGCGGGTATGGCTACACCTTC
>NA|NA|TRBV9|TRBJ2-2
CASSVRASSDGAGELFF
TGTGCCAGCAGCGTAAGGGCGAGTAGTGACGGGGCAGGGGAGCTGTTTTTT
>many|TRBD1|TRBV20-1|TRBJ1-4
CSAKGTETNEKLFF
TGCAGTGCTAAAGGGACAGAAACTAATGAAAAACTGTTTTTT
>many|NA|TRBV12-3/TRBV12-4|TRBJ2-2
CASRPRGTGELFF
TGTGCCAGCAGGCCCAGGGGTACCGGGGAGCTGTTTTTT
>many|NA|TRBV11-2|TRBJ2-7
CASRSVRSYEQYF
TGTGCCAGCAGGAGTGTTCGCTCCTACGAGCAGTACTTC
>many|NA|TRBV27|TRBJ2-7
CASSLSGNYEQYF
TGTGCCAGCAGTTTATCTGGGAACTACGAGCAGTACTTC
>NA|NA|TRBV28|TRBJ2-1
CASSLEPPPVSSYNEQFF
TGTGCCAGCAGCTTAGAACCCCCTCCGGTCAGCTCCTACAATGAGCAGTTCTTC
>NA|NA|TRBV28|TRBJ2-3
CASSLTGYTDTQYF
TGTGCCAGCAGTTTAACAGGGTACACAGATACGCAGTATTTT
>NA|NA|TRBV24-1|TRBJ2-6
CATSGGRFSGANVLTF
TGTGCCACCAGTGGGGGCAGATTCTCTGGGGCCAACGTCCTGACTTTC
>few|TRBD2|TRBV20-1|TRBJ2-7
CSVIGLAGSYEQYF
TGCAGTGTTATTGGACTAGCGGGATCCTACGAGCAGTACTTC
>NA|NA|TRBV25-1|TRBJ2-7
CASSEYESYEQYF
TGTGCCAGCAGTGAATACGAGAGCTACGAGCAGTACTTC
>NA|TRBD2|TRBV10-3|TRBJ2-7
CAISDRSGTRHWYEQYF
TGTGCCATCAGTGACCGCTCCGGGACTAGACATTGGTACGAGCAGTACTTC
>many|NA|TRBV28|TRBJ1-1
CASSLPPPGNGVNTEAFF
TGTGCCAGCAGTTTACCACCCCCCGGGAACGGGGTCAACACTGAAGCTTTCTTT
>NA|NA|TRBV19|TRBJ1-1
CASSISKNTEAFF
TGTGCCAGTAGTATTTCAAAGAACACTGAAGCTTTCTTT
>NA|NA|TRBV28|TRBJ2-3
CASMGRAEDTQYF
TGTGCCAGCATGGGAAGGGCGGAAGATACGCAGTATTTT
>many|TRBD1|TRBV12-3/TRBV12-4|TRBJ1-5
CASSIDRGWQPQHF
TGTGCCAGCAGCATAGACAGGGGCTGGCAGCCCCAGCATTTT
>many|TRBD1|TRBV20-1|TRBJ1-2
CSARGSDRAGYTF
TGCAGTGCTAGGGGGTCTGACAGGGCTGGCTACACCTTC
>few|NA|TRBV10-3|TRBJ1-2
CANPPDRFNYGYTF
TGTGCCAATCCGCCTGACAGGTTTAACTATGGCTACACCTTC
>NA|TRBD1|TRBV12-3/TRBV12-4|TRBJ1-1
CASSLAGGREAFF
TGTGCCAGCAGTCTGGCAGGGGGCCGGGAAGCTTTCTTT
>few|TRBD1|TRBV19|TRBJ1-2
CASSTPGQGIYGYTF
TGTGCCAGTAGTACACCGGGACAGGGGATCTATGGCTACACCTTC
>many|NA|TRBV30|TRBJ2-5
CAQGGRVGETQYF
TGTGCCCAGGGCGGCAGGGTCGGAGAGACCCAGTACTTC
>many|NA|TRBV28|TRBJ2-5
CASSPDTQETQYF
TGTGCCAGCAGTCCGGACACCCAAGAGACCCAGTACTTC
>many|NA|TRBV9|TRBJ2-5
CASSPHPYVDQETQYF
TGTGCCAGCAGCCCTCACCCCTACGTCGACCAAGAGACCCAGTACTTC
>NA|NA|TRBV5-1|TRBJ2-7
CASSLALAGERSEQYF
TGCGCCAGCAGCTTGGCCCTTGCAGGGGAGCGGTCCGAGCAGTACTTC
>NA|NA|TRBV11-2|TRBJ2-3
CASSVGVGGTDTQYF
TGTGCCAGCAGCGTGGGGGTAGGGGGCACAGATACGCAGTATTTT
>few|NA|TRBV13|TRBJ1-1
CASSQVNWEKNTEAFF
TGTGCCAGCAGCCAAGTTAACTGGGAAAAGAACACTGAAGCTTTCTTT
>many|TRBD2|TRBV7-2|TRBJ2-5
CASGAGYGETQYF
TGTGCCAGCGGAGCGGGGTATGGTGAGACCCAGTACTTC
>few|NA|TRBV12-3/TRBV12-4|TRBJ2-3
CASSPKGVPDTQYF
TGTGCCAGCAGCCCTAAGGGGGTCCCAGATACGCAGTATTTT
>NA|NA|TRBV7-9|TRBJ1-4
CASSRERARGNEKLFF
TGTGCCAGCAGCAGGGAAAGGGCCAGGGGTAATGAAAAACTGTTTTTT
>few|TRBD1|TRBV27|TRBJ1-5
CASSSRTGRDQPQHF
TGTGCCAGCAGTTCCAGGACAGGGAGGGATCAGCCCCAGCATTTT
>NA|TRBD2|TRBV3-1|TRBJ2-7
CASSVGLAGGASYEQYF
TGTGCCAGCAGCGTCGGACTAGCGGGAGGAGCCTCCTACGAGCAGTACTTC
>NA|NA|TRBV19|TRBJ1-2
CASSQQGMDYGYTF
TGTGCCAGTAGTCAACAGGGTATGGACTATGGCTACACCTTC
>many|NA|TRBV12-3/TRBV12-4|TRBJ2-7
CASSRDGERYEQYF
TGTGCCAGCAGCAGGGACGGCGAACGCTACGAGCAGTACTTC
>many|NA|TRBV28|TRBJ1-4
CASLSNEKLFF
TGTGCCAGCCTGAGTAATGAAAAACTGTTTTTT
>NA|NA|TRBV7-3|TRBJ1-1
CASSLISQGHTEAFF
TGTGCCAGCAGCTTAATTTCCCAGGGGCACACTGAAGCTTTCTTT
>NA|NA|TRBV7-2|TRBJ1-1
CASSPRGGGATEAFF
TGTGCCAGCAGCCCCCGTGGGGGGGGTGCGACTGAAGCTTTCTTT
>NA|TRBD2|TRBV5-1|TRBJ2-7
CASSRGLAGGRGYEQYF
TGCGCCAGCAGCCGCGGACTAGCGGGAGGGAGGGGATACGAGCAGTACTTC
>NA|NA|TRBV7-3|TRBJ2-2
CASSLKSGPLASAYTGGLFF
TGTGCCAGCAGCTTAAAATCAGGACCTCTCGCTAGCGCATACACCGGGGGGCTGTTTTTT
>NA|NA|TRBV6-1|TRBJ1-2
CASSPSPGRHYGYTF
TGTGCCAGCAGTCCCTCGCCGGGACGCCACTATGGCTACACCTTC
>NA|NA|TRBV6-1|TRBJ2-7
CASRRPQGYEQYF
TGTGCCAGCAGGAGACCGCAGGGGTACGAGCAGTACTTC